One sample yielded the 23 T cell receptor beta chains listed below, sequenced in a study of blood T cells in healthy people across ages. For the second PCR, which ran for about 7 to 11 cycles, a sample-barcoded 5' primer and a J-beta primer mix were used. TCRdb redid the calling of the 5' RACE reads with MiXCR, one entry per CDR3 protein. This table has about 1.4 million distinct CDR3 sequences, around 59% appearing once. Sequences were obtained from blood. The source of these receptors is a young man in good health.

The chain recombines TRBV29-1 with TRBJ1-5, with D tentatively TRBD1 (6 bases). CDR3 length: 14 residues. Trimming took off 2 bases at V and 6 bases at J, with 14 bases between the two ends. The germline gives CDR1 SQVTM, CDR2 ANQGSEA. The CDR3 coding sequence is TGCAGCGTTGAACAACAGGGAGGGGGTCAGCCCCAGCATTTT. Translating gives CSVEQQGGGQPQHF.

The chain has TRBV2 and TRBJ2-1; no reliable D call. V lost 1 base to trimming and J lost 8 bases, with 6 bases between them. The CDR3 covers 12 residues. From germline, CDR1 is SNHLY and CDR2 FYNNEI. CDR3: CASSEDPHEQFF. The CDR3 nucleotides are TGTGCCAGCAGTGAAGATCCACATGAGCAGTTCTTC.

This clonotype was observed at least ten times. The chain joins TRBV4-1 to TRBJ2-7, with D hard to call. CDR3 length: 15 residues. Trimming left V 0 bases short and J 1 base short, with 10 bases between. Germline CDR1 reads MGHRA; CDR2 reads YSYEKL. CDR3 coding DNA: TGCGCCAGCAGCCAAGATCCTACGGGTTCCTACGAGCAGTACTTC. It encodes CASSQDPTGSYEQYF.

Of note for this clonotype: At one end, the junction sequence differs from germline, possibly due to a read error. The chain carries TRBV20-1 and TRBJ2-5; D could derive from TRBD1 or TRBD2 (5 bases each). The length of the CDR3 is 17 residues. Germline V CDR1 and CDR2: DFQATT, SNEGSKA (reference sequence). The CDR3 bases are TGCAGTGCTAGGCAATACCGGGACCGAAAGGCTCAAGAGACCCGGTACTTC. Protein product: CSARQYRDRKAQETRYF.

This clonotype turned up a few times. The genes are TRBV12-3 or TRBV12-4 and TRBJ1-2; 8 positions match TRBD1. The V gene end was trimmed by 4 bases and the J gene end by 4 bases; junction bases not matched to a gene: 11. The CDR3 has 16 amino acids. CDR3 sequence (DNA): TGTGCCAGCAGTTCCTCTCGGACAGGGCTGGGCTATGGCTACACCTTC. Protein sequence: CASSSSRTGLGYGYTF.

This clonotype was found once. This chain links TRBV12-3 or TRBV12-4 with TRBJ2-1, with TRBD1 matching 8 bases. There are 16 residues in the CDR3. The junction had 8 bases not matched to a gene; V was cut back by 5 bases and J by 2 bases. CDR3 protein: CASSPGQGAAYNEQFF. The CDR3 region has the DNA TGTGCCAGCAGTCCAGGACAGGGAGCGGCCTACAATGAGCAGTTCTTC.

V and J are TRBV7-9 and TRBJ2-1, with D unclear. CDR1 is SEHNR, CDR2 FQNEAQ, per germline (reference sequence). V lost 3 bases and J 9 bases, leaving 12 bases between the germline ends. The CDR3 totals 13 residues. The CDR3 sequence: CASSLVRPAEQFF. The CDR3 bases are TGTGCCAGCAGCTTGGTTAGGCCCGCTGAGCAGTTCTTC. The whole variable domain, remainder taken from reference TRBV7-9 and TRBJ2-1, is DTGVSQNPRHKITKRGQNVTFRCDPISEHNRLYWYRQTLGQGPEFLTYFQNEAQLEKSRLLSDRFSAERPKGSFSTLEIQRTEQGDSAMYLCASSLVRPAEQFFGPGTRLTVL.

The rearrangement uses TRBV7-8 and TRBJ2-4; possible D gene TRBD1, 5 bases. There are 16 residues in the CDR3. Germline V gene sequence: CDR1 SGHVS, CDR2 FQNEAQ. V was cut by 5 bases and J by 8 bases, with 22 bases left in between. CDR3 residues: CASSPQGRVLGYIQYF. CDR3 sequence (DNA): TGTGCCAGCAGCCCCCAGGGCCGAGTTTTGGGGTACATTCAGTACTTC.

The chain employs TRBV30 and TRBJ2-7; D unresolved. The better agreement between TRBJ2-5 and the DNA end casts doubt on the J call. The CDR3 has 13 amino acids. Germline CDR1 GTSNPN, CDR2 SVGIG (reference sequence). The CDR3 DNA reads TGTGCCTGTAAGACAACTCTTCAAGAGACCCAGTACTTC. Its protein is CACKTTLQETQYF.

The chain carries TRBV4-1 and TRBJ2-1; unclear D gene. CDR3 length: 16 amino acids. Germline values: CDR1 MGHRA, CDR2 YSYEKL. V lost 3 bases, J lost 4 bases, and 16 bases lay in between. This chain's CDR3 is CASSHSLGLIYNEQFF. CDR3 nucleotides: TGCGCCAGCAGCCACTCCCTCGGCCTGATATACAATGAGCAGTTCTTC.

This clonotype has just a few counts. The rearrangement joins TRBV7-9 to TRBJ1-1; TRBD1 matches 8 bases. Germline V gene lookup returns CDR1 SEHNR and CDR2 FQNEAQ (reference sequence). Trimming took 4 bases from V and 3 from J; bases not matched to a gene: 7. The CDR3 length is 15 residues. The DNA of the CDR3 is TGTGCCAGCAGCTATTGGACAGGGAGGGACACTGAAGCTTTCTTT. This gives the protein CASSYWTGRDTEAFF. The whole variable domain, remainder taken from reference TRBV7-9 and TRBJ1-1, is DTGVSQNPRHKITKRGQNVTFRCDPISEHNRLYWYRQTLGQGPEFLTYFQNEAQLEKSRLLSDRFSAERPKGSFSTLEIQRTEQGDSAMYLCASSYWTGRDTEAFFGQGTRLTVV.

In DNA form, the CDR3 reads TGCAGTGTCCCTAAGGGGGTAACTGATAATTCACCCCTCCACTTT. Residues: CSVPKGVTDNSPLHF. The chain has TRBV20-1 and TRBJ1-6, with a possible D match to TRBD1 (6 bases). Germline V gene data show CDR1 as DFQATT and CDR2 as SNEGSKA (reference sequence). This CDR3 comprises 15 residues. The germline V and J ends were trimmed by 7 bases and 5 bases, with 18 bases remaining between them.

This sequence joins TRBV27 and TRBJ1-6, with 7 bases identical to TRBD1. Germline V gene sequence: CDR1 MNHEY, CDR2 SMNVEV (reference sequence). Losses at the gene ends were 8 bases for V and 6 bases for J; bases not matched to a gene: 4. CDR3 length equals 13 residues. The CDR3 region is CASAGGANSPLHF. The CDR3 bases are TGTGCCAGCGCAGGGGGGGCTAATTCACCCCTCCACTTT.

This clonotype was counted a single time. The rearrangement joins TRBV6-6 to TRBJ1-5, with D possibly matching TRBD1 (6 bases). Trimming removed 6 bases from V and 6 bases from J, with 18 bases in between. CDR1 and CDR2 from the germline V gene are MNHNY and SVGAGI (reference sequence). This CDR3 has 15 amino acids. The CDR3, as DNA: TGTGCCAGCAGCCCTCTGGGGGGCCTGGTTCAGCCCCAGCATTTT. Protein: CASSPLGGLVQPQHF.

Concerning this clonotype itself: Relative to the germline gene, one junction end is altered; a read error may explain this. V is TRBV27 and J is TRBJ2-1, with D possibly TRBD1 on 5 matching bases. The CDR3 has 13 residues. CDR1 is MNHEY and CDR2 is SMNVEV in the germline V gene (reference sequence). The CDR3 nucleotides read TGTGCCGGCAGTTTAGACAGTTACAATGAGCAGTTCTTC. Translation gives CAGSLDSYNEQFF.

CDR3 in amino acids: CASVRGWSDTQYF. The CDR3 DNA reads as TGTGCCAGCGTAAGGGGCTGGTCAGATACGCAGTATTTT. The chain recombines TRBV7-2 with TRBJ2-3, with TRBD1 as a possible D gene (5 bases). CDR1 SGHTA and CDR2 FQGNSA come from the germline V gene. The CDR3 contains 13 residues. Trimming took 8 bases from V and 4 from J, leaving 13 bases between them.

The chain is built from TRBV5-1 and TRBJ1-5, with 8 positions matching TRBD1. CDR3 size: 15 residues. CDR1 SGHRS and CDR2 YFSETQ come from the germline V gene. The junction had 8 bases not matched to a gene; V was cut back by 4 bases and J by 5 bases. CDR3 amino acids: CASSERTGTDQPQHF. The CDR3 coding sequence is TGCGCCAGCAGCGAGAGGACAGGGACCGATCAGCCCCAGCATTTT.

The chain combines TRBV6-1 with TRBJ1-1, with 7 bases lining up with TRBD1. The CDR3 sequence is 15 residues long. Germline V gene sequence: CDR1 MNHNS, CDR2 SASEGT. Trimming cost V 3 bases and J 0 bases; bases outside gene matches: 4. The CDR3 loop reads CASSDRTGLNTEAFF. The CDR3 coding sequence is TGTGCCAGCAGTGACCGGACAGGCCTGAACACTGAAGCTTTCTTT.

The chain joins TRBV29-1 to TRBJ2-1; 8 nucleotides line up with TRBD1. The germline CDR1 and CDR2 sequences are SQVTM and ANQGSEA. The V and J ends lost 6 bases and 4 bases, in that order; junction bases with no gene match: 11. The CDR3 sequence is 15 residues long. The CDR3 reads CSVHPNDRGYNEQFF. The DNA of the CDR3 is TGCAGCGTGCACCCGAACGACAGGGGTTACAATGAGCAGTTCTTC.

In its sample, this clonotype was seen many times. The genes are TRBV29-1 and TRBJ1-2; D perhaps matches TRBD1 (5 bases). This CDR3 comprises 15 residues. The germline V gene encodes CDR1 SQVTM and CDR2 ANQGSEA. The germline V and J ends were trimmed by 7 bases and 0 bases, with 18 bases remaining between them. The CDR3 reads CSALGASQANYGYTF. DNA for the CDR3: TGCAGCGCCCTAGGGGCTTCCCAAGCTAACTATGGCTACACCTTC.

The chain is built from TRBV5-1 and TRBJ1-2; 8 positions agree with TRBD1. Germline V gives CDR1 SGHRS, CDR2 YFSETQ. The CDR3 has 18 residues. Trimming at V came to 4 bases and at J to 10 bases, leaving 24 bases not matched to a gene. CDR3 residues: CASSPIPGTGSPLRDYTF. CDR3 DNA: TGCGCCAGCAGCCCTATCCCCGGGACAGGTTCTCCACTAAGAGACTACACCTTC.

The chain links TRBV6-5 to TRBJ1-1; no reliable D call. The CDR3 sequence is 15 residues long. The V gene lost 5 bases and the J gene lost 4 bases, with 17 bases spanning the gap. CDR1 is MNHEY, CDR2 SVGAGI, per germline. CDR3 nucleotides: TGTGCCAGCAGTAAAACAGAGGTGCGAGGCACTGAAGCTTTCTTT. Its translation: CASSKTEVRGTEAFF.

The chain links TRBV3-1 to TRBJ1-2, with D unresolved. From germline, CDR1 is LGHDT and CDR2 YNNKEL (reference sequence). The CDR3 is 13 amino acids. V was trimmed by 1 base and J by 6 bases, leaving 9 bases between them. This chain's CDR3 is CASSQVSVNGYTF. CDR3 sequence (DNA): TGTGCCAGCAGCCAAGTCAGTGTTAATGGCTACACCTTC. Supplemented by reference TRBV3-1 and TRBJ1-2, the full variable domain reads DTAVSQTPKYLVTQMGNDKSIKCEQNLGHDTMYWYKQDSKKFLKIMFSYNNKELIINETVPNRFSPKSPDKAHLNLHINSLELGDSAVYFCASSQVSVNGYTFGSGTRLTVV.